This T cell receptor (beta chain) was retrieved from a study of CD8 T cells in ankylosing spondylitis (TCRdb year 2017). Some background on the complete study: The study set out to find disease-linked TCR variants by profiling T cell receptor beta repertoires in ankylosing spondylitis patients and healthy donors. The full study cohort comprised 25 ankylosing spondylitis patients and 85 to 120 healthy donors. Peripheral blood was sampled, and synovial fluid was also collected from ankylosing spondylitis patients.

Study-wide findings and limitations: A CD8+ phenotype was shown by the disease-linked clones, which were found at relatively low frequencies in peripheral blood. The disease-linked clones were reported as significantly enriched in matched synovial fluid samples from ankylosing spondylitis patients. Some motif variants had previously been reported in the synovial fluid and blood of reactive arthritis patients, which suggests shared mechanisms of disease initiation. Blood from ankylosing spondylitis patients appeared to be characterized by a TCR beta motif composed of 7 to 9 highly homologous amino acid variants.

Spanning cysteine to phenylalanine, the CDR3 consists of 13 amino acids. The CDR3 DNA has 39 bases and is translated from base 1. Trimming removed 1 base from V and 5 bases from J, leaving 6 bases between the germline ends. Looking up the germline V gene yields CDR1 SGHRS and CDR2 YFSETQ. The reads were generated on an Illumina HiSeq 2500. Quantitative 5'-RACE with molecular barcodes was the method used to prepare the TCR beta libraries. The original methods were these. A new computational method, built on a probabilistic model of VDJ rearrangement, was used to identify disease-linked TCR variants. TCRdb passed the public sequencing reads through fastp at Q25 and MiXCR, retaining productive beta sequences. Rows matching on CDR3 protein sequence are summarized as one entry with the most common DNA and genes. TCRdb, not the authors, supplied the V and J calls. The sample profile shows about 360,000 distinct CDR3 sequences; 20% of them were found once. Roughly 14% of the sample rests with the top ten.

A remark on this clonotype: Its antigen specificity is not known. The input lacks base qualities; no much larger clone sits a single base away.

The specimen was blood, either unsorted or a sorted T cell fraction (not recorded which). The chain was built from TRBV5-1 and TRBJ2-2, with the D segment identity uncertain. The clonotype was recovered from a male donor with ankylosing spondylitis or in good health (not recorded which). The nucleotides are TGCGCCAGCAGCTTGTCGCAGACCGGGGAGCTGTTTTTT. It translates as CASSLSQTGELFF. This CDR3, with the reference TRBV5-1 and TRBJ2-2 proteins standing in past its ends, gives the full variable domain KAGVTQTPRYLIKTRGQQVTLSCSPISGHRSVSWYQQTPGQGLQFLFEYFSETQRNKGNFPGRFSGRQFSNSRSEMNVSTLELGDSALYLCASSLSQTGELFFGEGSRLTVL.